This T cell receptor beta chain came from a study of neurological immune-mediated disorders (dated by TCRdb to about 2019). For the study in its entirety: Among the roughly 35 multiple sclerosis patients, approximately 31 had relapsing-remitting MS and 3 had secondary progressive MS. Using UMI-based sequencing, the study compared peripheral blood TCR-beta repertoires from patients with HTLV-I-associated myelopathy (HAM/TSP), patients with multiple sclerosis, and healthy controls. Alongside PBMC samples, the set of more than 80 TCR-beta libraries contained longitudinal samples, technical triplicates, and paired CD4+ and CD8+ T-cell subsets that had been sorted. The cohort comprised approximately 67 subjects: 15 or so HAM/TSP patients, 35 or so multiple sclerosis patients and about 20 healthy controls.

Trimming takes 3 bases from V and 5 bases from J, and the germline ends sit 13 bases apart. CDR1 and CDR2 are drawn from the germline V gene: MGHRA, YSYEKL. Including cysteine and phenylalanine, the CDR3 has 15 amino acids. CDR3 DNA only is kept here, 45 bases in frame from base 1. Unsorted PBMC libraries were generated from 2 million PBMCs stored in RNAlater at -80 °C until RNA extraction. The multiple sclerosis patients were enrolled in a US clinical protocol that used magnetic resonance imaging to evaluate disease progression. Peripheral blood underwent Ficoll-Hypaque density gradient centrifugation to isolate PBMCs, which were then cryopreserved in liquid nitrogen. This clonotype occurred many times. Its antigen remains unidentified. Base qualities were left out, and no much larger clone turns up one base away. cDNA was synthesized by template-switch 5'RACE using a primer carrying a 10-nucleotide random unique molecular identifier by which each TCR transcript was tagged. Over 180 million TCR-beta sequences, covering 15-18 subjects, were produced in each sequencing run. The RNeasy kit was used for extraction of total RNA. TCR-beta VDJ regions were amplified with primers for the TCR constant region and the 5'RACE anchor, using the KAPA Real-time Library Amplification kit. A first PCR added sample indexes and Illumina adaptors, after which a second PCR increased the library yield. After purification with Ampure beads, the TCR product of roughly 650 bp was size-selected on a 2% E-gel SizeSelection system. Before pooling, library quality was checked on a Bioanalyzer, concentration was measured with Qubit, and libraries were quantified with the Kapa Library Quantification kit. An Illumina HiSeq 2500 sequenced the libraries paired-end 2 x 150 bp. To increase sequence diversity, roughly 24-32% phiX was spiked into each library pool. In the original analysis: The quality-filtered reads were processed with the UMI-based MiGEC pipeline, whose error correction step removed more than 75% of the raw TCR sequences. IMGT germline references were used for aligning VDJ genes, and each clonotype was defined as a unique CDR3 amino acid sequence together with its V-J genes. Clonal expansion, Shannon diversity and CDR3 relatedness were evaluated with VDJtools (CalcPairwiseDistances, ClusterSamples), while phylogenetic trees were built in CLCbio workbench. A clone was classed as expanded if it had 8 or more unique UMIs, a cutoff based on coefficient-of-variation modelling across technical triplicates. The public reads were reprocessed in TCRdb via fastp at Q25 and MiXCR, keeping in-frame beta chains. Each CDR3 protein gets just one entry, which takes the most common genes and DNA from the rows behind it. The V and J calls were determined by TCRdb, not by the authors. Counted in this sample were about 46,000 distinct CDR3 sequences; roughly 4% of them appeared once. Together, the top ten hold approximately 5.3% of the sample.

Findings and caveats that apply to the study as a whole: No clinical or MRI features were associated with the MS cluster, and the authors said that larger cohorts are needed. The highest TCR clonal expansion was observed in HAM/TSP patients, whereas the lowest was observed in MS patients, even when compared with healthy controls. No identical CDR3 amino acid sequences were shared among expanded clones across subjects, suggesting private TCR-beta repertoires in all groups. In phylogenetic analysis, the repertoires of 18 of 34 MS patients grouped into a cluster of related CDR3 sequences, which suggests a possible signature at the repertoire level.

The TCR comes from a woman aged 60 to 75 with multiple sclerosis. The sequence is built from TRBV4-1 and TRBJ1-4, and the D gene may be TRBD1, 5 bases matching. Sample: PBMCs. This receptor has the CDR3 CASSQPSGGNEKLFF. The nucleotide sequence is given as TGCGCCAGCAGCCAGCCCTCGGGGGGGAATGAAAAACTGTTTTTT.